These 10 T cell receptor beta chains came from one sample sequenced in a study of blood T cells in healthy people across ages. For the second PCR, which ran for roughly 7 to 11 cycles, a sample-barcoded 5' primer and a J-beta primer mix were used. Via MiXCR, TCRdb re-called the 5' RACE reads, giving one row per CDR3 protein. This table has approximately 940,000 distinct CDR3 sequences, under 50% appearing once. Input material: blood. Every receptor here comes from a man in his thirties or forties in good health.

The chain uses TRBV2 and TRBJ2-5; no clear D gene. CDR1 is SNHLY, CDR2 FYNNEI, per germline. V was trimmed by 6 bases and J by 4 bases, leaving 15 bases between them. This CDR3 comprises 14 residues. CDR3 bases: TGTGCCAGCAGCTCCCCACCAGGTTTAGAGACCCAGTACTTC. This codes for CASSSPPGLETQYF.

This clonotype was detected only a few times. The V call is TRBV29-1, the J call TRBJ2-1; D is possibly TRBD2 (6 bases). Germline V gene sequence: CDR1 SQVTM, CDR2 ANQGSEA. The CDR3 is made up of 13 amino acids. The germline V and J ends were trimmed by 7 bases and 0 bases, with 10 bases remaining between them. CDR3 bases: TGCAGCGGGGGAGGCGTCTCCTACAATGAGCAGTTCTTC. Its translation: CSGGGVSYNEQFF.

This clonotype was seen only a few times. The chain is built from TRBV2 and TRBJ2-7; 7 nucleotides line up with TRBD1. CDR3 size: 14 residues. V shed 2 bases and J 4 bases; nucleotides not matched to a gene: 5. Germline CDR1 and CDR2: SNHLY and FYNNEI. The CDR3 DNA reads TGTGCCAGCAGTGAACTTGGGACAGATTACGAGCAGTACTTC. It codes for CASSELGTDYEQYF.

This clonotype was observed a handful of times. The V gene is TRBV12-5, the J gene TRBJ1-2, with no clear D. CDR1 is LGHNT and CDR2 is FRNRAP in the germline V gene. This CDR3 is 13 amino acids long. V was cut by 6 bases and J by 4 bases, with 12 bases left in between. The CDR3 sequence: CASGRLGSYGYTF. CDR3 coding DNA: TGTGCTAGTGGCCGTCTAGGTAGCTATGGCTACACCTTC.

The chain links TRBV5-1 to TRBJ2-1; TRBD1 is a possible D gene (7 bases). This CDR3 is built from 15 residues. Germline values: CDR1 SGHRS, CDR2 YFSETQ. With 7 bases removed from V and 1 base from J, the gap between germline ends came to 15 bases. In nucleotides, the CDR3 is TGCGCCAGCGGTCTGACAGGGACTTCCTACAATGAGCAGTTCTTC. Translated: CASGLTGTSYNEQFF.

This clonotype occurred a few times. The J gene is TRBJ1-1, the V gene TRBV7-9; D is undetermined. CDR3 length: 12 amino acids. Looked up from germline, CDR1 is SEHNR and CDR2 is FQNEAQ (reference sequence). The V end lost 3 bases, the J end lost 4 bases, and 6 bases lay between the germline ends. The CDR3 nucleotides are TGTGCCAGCAGCTTTGATGTCACTGAAGCTTTCTTT. This sequence encodes CASSFDVTEAFF.

In DNA, the CDR3 is TGCAGTGCTCCGCCCGGGACTACCTACACCGGGGAGCTGTTTTTT. Translated, it gives CSAPPGTTYTGELFF. The chain is built from TRBV20-1 and TRBJ2-2; 7 bases are shared with TRBD2. Germline V gene sequence: CDR1 DFQATT, CDR2 SNEGSKA (reference sequence). The CDR3 has 15 amino acids. The J segment lost 3 bases and the V segment lost 5 bases, leaving 9 bases of the junction unmatched.

The chain recombines TRBV7-2 with TRBJ2-3, with 9 bases matching TRBD1. CDR3 length: 15 amino acids. Unmatched junction bases numbered 6, after V lost 5 bases and J lost 3 bases. Germline CDR1 reads SGHTA; CDR2 reads FQGNSA. DNA for the CDR3: TGTGCCAGCAGCCAACAGGGGGCCAGGACAGATACGCAGTATTTT. It specifies CASSQQGARTDTQYF.

The chain combines TRBV15 with TRBJ1-1, with D unclear. The V gene lost 1 base and the J gene lost 6 bases, with 12 bases spanning the gap. In germline, CDR1 is LNHNV, CDR2 YYDKDF (reference sequence). The CDR3 runs 14 residues. DNA for the CDR3: TGTGCCACCAGCAGAGCCTTTAGAACCCCTGAAGCTTTCTTT. Translation gives CATSRAFRTPEAFF.

This clonotype came up a few times. J is TRBJ2-1 and V is TRBV29-1, with a tentative D call TRBD2 (6 bases). The CDR3 is 15 residues long. V shed 1 base and J shed 8 bases, with 18 bases lying between them. Germline V gene sequence: CDR1 SQVTM, CDR2 ANQGSEA. The CDR3 coding sequence is TGCAGCGTTGAAGTAGGAGGGAATGAGTTATATGAGCAGTTCTTC. Encoded protein: CSVEVGGNELYEQFF.